The rows below give T cell receptor beta chains drawn from one sample of a study of CD8 T cells in ankylosing spondylitis. TCRdb independently ran MiXCR on the 5' RACE reads; one entry per CDR3 protein. The top ten clones hold about a fifth of a sample with 220,000 or so distinct CDR3 sequences, roughly a tenth of them seen once. Material for sequencing was blood, either unsorted or a sorted T cell fraction (not recorded which). The receptors derive from a male donor with ankylosing spondylitis or in good health (not recorded which). The CDR3 runs from the conserved cysteine through the conserved F or W. D genes are given only for firm matches. Size tells how often a clone was seen (once, few, many) or the class of an expanded clone, and some rows leave it out.

d_gene,v_gene,abundance,j_gene,CDR3aa,CDR3nt
-,TRBV19,many,TRBJ1-1,CASSIVQTNTEAFF,TGTGCCAGTAGTATAGTCCAGACTAACACTGAAGCTTTCTTT
-,TRBV5-1,many,TRBJ2-3,CASSLGHSATSTDTQYF,TGCGCCAGCAGCTTGGGGCATAGCGCCACTAGCACAGATACGCAGTATTTT
-,TRBV12-3/TRBV12-4,many,TRBJ2-5,CASSLSRQTQYF,TGTGCCAGCAGTTTATCGCGACAGACCCAGTACTTC
-,TRBV30,few,TRBJ2-7,CASSTGFYEQYF,TGTGCCTCAAGTACAGGATTCTACGAGCAGTACTTC
TRBD1,TRBV28,many,TRBJ2-7,CASRLLTGTEQYF,TGTGCCAGCAGACTTCTGACAGGGACCGAGCAGTACTTC
-,TRBV5-1,few,TRBJ2-5,CASSLAAGSQETQYF,TGCGCCAGCAGCTTGGCGGCAGGCTCCCAAGAGACCCAGTACTTC
TRBD2,TRBV13,-,TRBJ2-1,CASSSAAGGPYNEQFF,TGTGCCAGCAGCTCCGCAGCGGGGGGGCCCTACAATGAGCAGTTCTTC
-,TRBV6-1,many,TRBJ2-7,CASTAASSYEQYF,TGTGCCAGCACGGCGGCTAGCTCCTACGAGCAGTACTTC
TRBD1,TRBV7-9,-,TRBJ1-6,CASSGRVGTGVNSPLHF,TGTGCCAGCAGCGGACGCGTTGGGACAGGGGTAAATTCACCCCTCCACTTT
-,TRBV5-1,many,TRBJ1-6,CASTRSGLENNSPLHF,TGCGCCAGCACCCGGTCCGGTTTAGAGAATAATTCACCCCTCCACTTT
-,TRBV7-2,many,TRBJ1-1,CASRPGGLDTEAFF,TGTGCCAGCAGGCCGGGGGGGTTAGACACTGAAGCTTTCTTT
-,TRBV5-6,few,TRBJ2-2,CASSLVSVNTGELFF,TGTGCCAGCAGCTTGGTGTCAGTCAACACCGGGGAGCTGTTTTTT
-,TRBV7-9,many,TRBJ1-2,CASSLGAGPPYGYTF,TGTGCCAGCAGCTTAGGGGCAGGGCCCCCCTATGGCTACACCTTC
-,TRBV19,-,TRBJ1-2,CASSPQWDGRYGYTF,TGTGCCAGTAGTCCCCAATGGGACGGTCGGTATGGCTACACCTTC
-,TRBV5-1,many,TRBJ2-2,CASSLDGQGGAGGELFF,TGCGCCAGCAGCTTGGATGGGCAGGGAGGCGCCGGGGGCGAGCTGTTTTTT
-,TRBV7-9,many,TRBJ2-2,CASSDRGWGLNTGELFF,TGTGCCAGCAGCGATAGGGGTTGGGGCCTGAACACCGGGGAGCTGTTTTTT
TRBD2,TRBV7-2,many,TRBJ2-5,CASSLGLAGKKETQYF,TGTGCCAGCAGCTTAGGGCTAGCGGGGAAAAAAGAGACCCAGTACTTC
-,TRBV4-2,few,TRBJ1-5,CASSQFRAQGNQPQHF,TGTGCCAGCAGCCAATTCCGGGCGCAAGGCAATCAGCCCCAGCATTTT
-,TRBV9,few,TRBJ2-7,CASSVHATGEQYF,TGTGCCAGCAGCGTCCACGCTACGGGGGAGCAGTACTTC
-,TRBV3-1,many,TRBJ2-7,CASSQWGENEQYF,TGTGCCAGCAGCCAATGGGGTGAGAACGAGCAGTACTTC
-,TRBV7-9,many,TRBJ1-1,CASSVLRGGGMNTEAFF,TGTGCCAGCAGCGTCCTACGGGGGGGAGGGATGAACACTGAAGCTTTCTTT
TRBD1,TRBV3-1,few,TRBJ2-1,CASSRTGSDNEQFF,TGTGCCAGCAGTCGGACAGGGTCGGACAATGAGCAGTTCTTC
TRBD1,TRBV6-1,once,TRBJ2-1,CASRFGTGLQEQFF,TGTGCCAGCAGGTTCGGGACAGGGTTACAAGAGCAGTTCTTC
-,TRBV10-3,-,TRBJ2-7,CAIDRGGEQYF,TGTGCCATCGATCGTGGGGGCGAGCAGTACTTC
TRBD1,TRBV7-2,many,TRBJ2-7,CASSPDRASYEQYF,TGTGCCAGCAGTCCCGACAGGGCCAGCTACGAGCAGTACTTC
-,TRBV27,few,TRBJ1-5,CASSLSLGGDQPQHF,TGTGCCAGCAGTTTATCGCTGGGTGGGGATCAGCCCCAGCATTTT